This T cell receptor beta chain appears in the sequencing data of a study of blood T cell repertoires in COVID-19. Study in general: Samples taken during acute and convalescent COVID-19 were collected in the United States, Italy and Spain. T cells, B-cell-depleted T cells, or PBMCs provided the cDNA or gDNA that served as material.

Per the original data handling: Reference gene primer amplification gave estimated nucleated cell counts. Sequencing used immunoSEQ multiplex PCR; TCRdb keeps in-frame clones, though not all of them. V, J and clone size were drawn from that table, and D and trimming were deduced from the DNA. The sample carries roughly 250,000 clones, 75% to 85% recorded once. V lost 4 bases to trimming and J lost 6 bases, with 13 bases between them. The germline gives CDR1 LNHDA, CDR2 SQIVND (reference sequence). This CDR3 is built from 14 residues. In this sample, this clone turned up once. The clonotype originates from a woman aged 55-75 years with active or convalescent COVID-19. The J gene is TRBJ1-5, the V gene TRBV19; tentatively, D is TRBD1 (6 bases). Sequenced material: peripheral blood. CDR3 loop: CASSTQGPGQPQHF. In DNA form, the CDR3 reads TGTGCCAGTAGTACTCAGGGGCCAGGTCAGCCCCAGCATTTT.